This passage covers 3 T cell receptor beta chains from one sample sequenced in a study of T cell changes during pregnancy in multiple sclerosis. Clones were sequenced by immunoSEQ multiplex PCR, and TCRdb holds only the in-frame ones, with some missing. The sample yields approximately 100,000 clones, approximately 91% seen once. The starting material was peripheral blood, obtained after pregnancy. These receptors were obtained from a female donor with multiple sclerosis, enrolled in a pregnancy study.

The chain joins TRBV4-1 to TRBJ1-1; D unresolved. Germline V gene lookup returns CDR1 MGHRA and CDR2 YSYEKL. Trimming left V 2 bases short and J 5 bases short, with 12 bases between. This CDR3 is built from 14 residues. CDR3 sequence: CASSQLWPETEAFF. The CDR3 DNA reads TGCGCCAGCAGCCAACTGTGGCCAGAAACTGAAGCTTTCTTT.

The gene calls are TRBV18 and TRBJ2-7, with 9 positions matching TRBD1. V lost 3 bases, J lost 5 bases, and 5 bases stayed unmatched. The CDR3 totals 14 residues. Germline assignment: CDR1 KGHSH and CDR2 LQKENI. The CDR3 region is CASSPDRGVNEQYF. In nucleotides, the CDR3 is TGTGCCAGCTCACCGGACAGGGGAGTTAACGAGCAGTACTTC. Filled out from reference TRBV18 and TRBJ2-7, the complete variable domain reads NAGVMQNPRHLVRRRGQEARLRCSPMKGHSHVYWYRQLPEEGLKFMVYLQKENIIDESGMPKERFSAEFPKEGPSILRIQQVVRGDSAAYFCASSPDRGVNEQYFGPGTRLTVT.

The gene calls are TRBV6-6 and TRBJ2-1, with 7 bases identical to TRBD1. Trimming at V came to 4 bases and at J to 7 bases, leaving 4 bases not matched to a gene. CDR3 length equals 13 residues. Germline loops: CDR1 MNHNY, CDR2 SVGAGI (reference sequence). In DNA form, the CDR3 reads TGTGCCAGCAGTTCCGGGACAGCGAATGAGCAGTTCTTC. Its translation is CASSSGTANEQFF.